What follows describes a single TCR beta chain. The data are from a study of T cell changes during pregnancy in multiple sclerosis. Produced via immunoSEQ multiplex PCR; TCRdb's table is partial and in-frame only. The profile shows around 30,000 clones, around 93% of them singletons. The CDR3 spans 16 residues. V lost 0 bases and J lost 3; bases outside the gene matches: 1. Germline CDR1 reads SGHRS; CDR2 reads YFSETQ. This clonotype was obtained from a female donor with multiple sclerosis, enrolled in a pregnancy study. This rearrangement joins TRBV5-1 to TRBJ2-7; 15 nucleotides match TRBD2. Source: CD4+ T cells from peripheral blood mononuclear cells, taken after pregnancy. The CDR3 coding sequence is TGCGCCAGCAGCTTGGGGGGACTAGCGGGGGGCTACGAGCAGTACTTC. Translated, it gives CASSLGGLAGGYEQYF.